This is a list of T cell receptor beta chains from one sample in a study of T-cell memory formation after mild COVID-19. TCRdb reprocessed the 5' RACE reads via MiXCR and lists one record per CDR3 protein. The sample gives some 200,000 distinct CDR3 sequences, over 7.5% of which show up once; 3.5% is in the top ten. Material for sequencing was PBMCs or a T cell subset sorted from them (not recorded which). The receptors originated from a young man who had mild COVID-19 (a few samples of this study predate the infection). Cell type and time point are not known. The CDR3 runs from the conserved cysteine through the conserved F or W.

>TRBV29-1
CSGGTEKETQYF
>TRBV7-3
CASSPPGGAFADTQYF
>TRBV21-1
CASSIPPYYGYTF
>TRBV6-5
CASSLLPGRGSGEQYF
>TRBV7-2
CASSSDPSTDTQYF
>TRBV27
CASSFRMMTSGILSTDTQYF
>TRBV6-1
CASSEVRGETEAFF
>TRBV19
CASSIDLLVGTNNEQFF
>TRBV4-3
CASSQGVFNEKLFF
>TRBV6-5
CASTQRGGPTDTQYF
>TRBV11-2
CASSFRGGRSGELFF
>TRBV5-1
CASSPGRGNTDTQYF
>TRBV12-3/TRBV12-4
CASSRTGALRGYTF
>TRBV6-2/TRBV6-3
CASSYSTGASGNTIYF
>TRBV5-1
CASSLEGTGVSPLHF
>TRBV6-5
CASSYGKETQYF
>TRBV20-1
CSARDSGEETQYF
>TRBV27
CASSLSGSGYTF
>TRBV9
CASSDKGQSTDTQYF
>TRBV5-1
CASSLAGPKSGELFF
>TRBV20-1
CSARYTGTGLGEQYF
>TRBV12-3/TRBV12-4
CASSSPDRGNSPLHF
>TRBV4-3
CASSQEFSKAQYF
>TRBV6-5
CASSYRQGDSPLHF
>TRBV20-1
CSARDTFYGYTF
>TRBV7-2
CASSLGVNTGQPQHF
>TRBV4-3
CASSQGGWDYDTQETQYF
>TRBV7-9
CASEGLAGVQETQYF
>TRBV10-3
CAISRVQGSGANVLTF
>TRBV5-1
CASSFDSQETQYF
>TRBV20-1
CSALPGRANVLTF
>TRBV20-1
CSAPDNYGYTF
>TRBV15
CATSGQGLSSYEQYF